Presented here are 21 T cell receptor beta chains from one specimen sequenced in a study of tissue T cells after allogeneic stem cell transplantation. Described time point: mouse harvest day 7 after allogeneic transplant. Mouse grafts combined 10^7 T-cell-depleted bone marrow cells with 10^6 splenic CD5+ T cells. Sequencing used immunoSEQ multiplex PCR; TCRdb keeps in-frame clones, though not all of them. The sample carries thousands of clones, approximately 52% recorded once. Sample: spleen. The receptors stem from a female BALB/c mouse given C57BL/6 T cells with graft-versus-host disease after an allogeneic hematopoietic cell transplant.

To note about this clone: Here the gene names and germline are mouse. The read finishes 1 residue shy of the CDR3 end, and the germline J gene is used to complete it. The chain recombines TRBV16 with TRBJ2-3; D is undetermined. This CDR3 has 13 amino acids. Trimming stripped 1 base from V and 2 bases from J, with 4 bases between. Germline V gene lookup returns CDR1 SGHSA and CDR2 FRNQAP. Partial CDR3 DNA: TGTGCAAGCAGCTTAGCGTCTGCAGAAACGCTGTAT. It translates to CASSLASAETLY. The full-length CDR3 reads as CASSLASAETLYF.

To note about this clone: The gene symbols are mouse symbols. The read gets to within 1 residue of the CDR3 end, and the germline J gene fills in the rest. V usage is TRBV13-3 and J usage is TRBJ2-1, with D perhaps being TRBD1 or TRBD2 (5 bases each). This CDR3 region has 13 residues. Germline values: CDR1 NNHDY, CDR2 SYVADS. V gave up 6 bases and J gave up 1 base, with 8 bases separating them. CDR3 region: CASNRDNYAEQFF. The DNA read from the CDR3 is TGTGCCAGCAACCGGGACAACTATGCTGAGCAGTTC.

This clone occurred a few times. Gene names and germline refer to mouse. The CDR3 end lies 1 residue beyond the end of the read and is filled in from the germline J gene. The V call is TRBV15, the J call TRBJ2-7, with a possible D match to TRBD1 (5 bases). Trimming pared 1 base from V and 0 bases from J, leaving 10 bases between. Germline V gene sequence: CDR1 SGHND, CDR2 FRSKSL. CDR3 length equals 15 residues. The sequenced CDR3 bases are TGTGCCAGCAGTTTAGACGGACAAAGCTCCTATGAACAGTAC. Amino acid sequence: CASSLDGQSSYEQY. In full, the CDR3 reads CASSLDGQSSYEQYF.

This clone was seen more than once but under ten times. Mouse gene names and germline throughout. The CDR3 goes on 1 residue after the read ends, and that part is filled in from the germline J gene. The genes are TRBV13-1 and TRBJ1-5; maybe TRBD1 (5 bases). The CDR3 contains 14 residues. The V end was cut by 2 bases, the J end by 1 base, with 7 bases between. The germline V gene has CDR1 NSHNY and CDR2 SYGAGN. CDR3 DNA, as far as it was read: TGTGCCAGCAGTGAGCGGGACAACAACCAGGCTCCGCTT. This gives the protein CASSERDNNQAPL. The complete CDR3 reads CASSERDNNQAPLF.

To note about this clone: Germline and genes here are mouse. The read halts 1 residue ahead of the CDR3 end, with the missing end drawn from the germline J gene. The chain uses TRBV20 and TRBJ2-3; possible D gene TRBD1, 6 bases. Per the germline V gene, CDR1 is GFQATS and CDR2 is STVNSAI. The CDR3 is 14 amino acids. With 5 bases removed from V and 0 bases from J, the gap between germline ends came to 12 bases. This CDR3 is CGALRDNSAETLYF. The sequenced CDR3 bases are TGTGGTGCTCTCCGGGACAATAGTGCAGAAACGCTGTAT.

This clone was found once. Gene names are the mouse ones. The read stops 1 residue short of the end of the CDR3; the missing end is completed from the germline J gene. The chain is built from TRBV20 and TRBJ2-3; 12 nucleotides agree with TRBD2. The J segment lost 4 bases and the V segment lost 4 bases, leaving 3 bases of the junction unmatched. Germline V gene sequence: CDR1 GFQATS, CDR2 STVNSAI. The CDR3 loop spans 14 amino acids. CDR3 in amino acids: CGATDWGGSETLYF. The sequenced CDR3 bases are TGTGGTGCTACCGACTGGGGGGGCTCAGAAACGCTGTAT.

Only one count was recorded for this clone. Gene names follow the mouse nomenclature. The read ends 1 residue shy of where the CDR3 ends; the end is completed using the germline J gene. The chain is built from TRBV3 and TRBJ2-7; the match to TRBD2 covers 11 bases. J gave up 7 bases and V 5 bases, and 4 bases lay outside the gene matches. The germline V gene encodes CDR1 SNHLY and CDR2 FYNGKV (reference sequence). This CDR3 contains 13 residues. The sequenced CDR3 bases are TGTGCCAGCAGCCCAGACTGGGGGGGGGAACAGTAC. It codes for CASSPDWGGEQY. The full CDR3 protein reads CASSPDWGGEQYF.

This clone is large (0.1 to 1%). The genes are named according to mouse. The read comes to an end 1 residue before the CDR3 does, leaving the germline J gene to fill in the end. The rearrangement uses TRBV3 and TRBJ2-1; TRBD2 might be the D (6 bases). The CDR3 totals 15 residues. Trimming stripped 4 bases from V and 0 bases from J, with 10 bases between. Germline V gives CDR1 SNHLY, CDR2 FYNGKV (reference sequence). CDR3 amino acids: CASSSNWVNYAEQFF. Partial CDR3 DNA: TGTGCCAGCAGCTCGAACTGGGTTAACTATGCTGAGCAGTTC.

This clone was seen a handful of times. The gene names here belong to mouse. The read terminates 1 residue ahead of where the CDR3 ends, so the germline J gene completes it. The chain combines TRBV3 with TRBJ1-3; no reliable D call. This CDR3 has 13 amino acids. V was pared by 4 bases and J by 0 bases, with 4 bases between. CDR1 is SNHLY, CDR2 FYNGKV, per germline (reference sequence). CDR3 DNA, as far as it was read: TGTGCCAGCAGCTCCTCTTCTGGAAATACGCTCTAT. This gives the protein CASSSSSGNTLY. The complete CDR3 reads CASSSSSGNTLYF.

Details on this clone: Gene names and germline refer to mouse. The CDR3 end lies 1 residue beyond the end of the read and is filled in from the germline J gene. The V gene is TRBV12-2, the J gene TRBJ2-3; D gene uncertain. Germline V gene sequence: CDR1 SGHLS, CDR2 HYDKME. The CDR3 consists of 15 residues. Trimming removed 0 bases from V and 1 base from J, with 10 bases in between. The CDR3 DNA, read in part, is TGTGCCAGCTCTCTCGAGGGTGGGCGTGCAGAAACGCTGTAT. Its translation is CASSLEGGRAETLY. The whole CDR3 protein is CASSLEGGRAETLYF.

For this clone: These gene names are mouse names. The CDR3 end is not reached by the read, which stops 1 residue before it; the germline J gene fills it in. The chain employs TRBV4 and TRBJ2-1; D perhaps matches TRBD2 (6 bases). This CDR3 has 13 residues. Trimming cost V 5 bases and J 3 bases, with 8 bases left between them. Germline V gene data show CDR1 as LGHDT and CDR2 as YNNKQL (reference sequence). CDR3 sequence reads: CASSLGPYAEQFF. The covered CDR3 bases are TGTGCCAGCAGCCTGGGGCCCTATGCTGAGCAGTTC.

A note on this clone: At one end the junction does not follow the germline gene, possibly because of a read error. Gene names follow the mouse nomenclature. Read data end 1 residue before the CDR3 end; the end is taken from the germline J gene. The V and J genes are TRBV13-1 and TRBJ2-7, with D possibly matching TRBD1 (5 bases). This CDR3 has 12 amino acids. The germline V gene encodes CDR1 NSHNY and CDR2 SYGAGN. The sequenced CDR3 bases are TGTGTCAGCAGTCAGGGCCCCTATGAACAGTAC. It codes for CVSSQGPYEQY. The full CDR3 protein reads CVSSQGPYEQYF.

Concerning this clone: Here the gene names and germline are mouse. The observed sequence ends 1 residue before the CDR3 terminus, with the missing tail filled in from the germline J gene. This chain links TRBV3 with TRBJ1-1; TRBD1 matches at 11 bases. Germline assignment: CDR1 SNHLY and CDR2 FYNGKV (reference sequence). The CDR3 spans 13 residues. V was pared by 4 bases and J by 9 bases, with 4 bases of the junction left unmatched. The covered CDR3 bases are TGTGCCAGCAGCTCGGGACAGGGGGAAAAAGTCTTC. Its protein product is CASSSGQGEKVF. From start to end, the CDR3 is CASSSGQGEKVFF.

On this clone: The gene symbols are mouse symbols. The CDR3 extends 1 residue past the end of the read, so its final part is completed from the germline J gene. The V and J genes are TRBV12-2 and TRBJ2-5; possibly TRBD2 for D (5 bases). The length of the CDR3 is 12 residues. CDR1 is SGHLS and CDR2 is HYDKME in the germline V gene. The germline V and J ends were trimmed by 2 bases and 6 bases, with 8 bases remaining between them. The CDR3 loop is CASSPSGDTQYF. Incomplete CDR3 DNA: TGTGCCAGCTCTCCCTCTGGGGACACCCAGTAC.

About this clone: Germline and genes here are mouse. The CDR3 goes on 1 residue after the read ends, and that part is filled in from the germline J gene. The chain employs TRBV26 and TRBJ2-7; 10 bases are a match to TRBD1. The V segment lost 4 bases and the J segment 7 bases; nucleotides outside the gene matches: 7. This CDR3 is 14 amino acids long. Germline CDR1 is KGHPV and CDR2 is FQNQEV (reference sequence). The CDR3 bases that were read are TGTGCCAGCAGTCCCGACAGGGGGCGGGGCGAACAGTAC. Its translation: CASSPDRGRGEQY. The complete CDR3 protein is CASSPDRGRGEQYF. Filled out from reference TRBV26 and TRBJ2-7, the complete variable domain reads NSKVIQTPRYLVKGQGQKAKMRCIPEKGHPVVFWYQQNKNNEFKFLINFQNQEVLQQIDMTEKRFSAECPSNSPCSLEIQSSEAGDSALYLCASSPDRGRGEQYFGPGTRLTVL.

As to this clone: The gene names given are mouse names. CDR3 residues: CASSRTGAGNTLYF. CDR3 bases read: TGTGCCAGCAGTAGGACAGGGGCTGGAAATACGCTCTAT. The chain carries TRBV19 and TRBJ1-3; 9 nucleotides line up with TRBD1. Read data end 1 residue before the CDR3 end; the end is taken from the germline J gene. The germline V gene encodes CDR1 FNHDT and CDR2 SITEND (reference sequence). The junction had 0 bases not matched to a gene; V was cut back by 3 bases and J by 2 bases. The CDR3 sequence is 14 residues long.

Concerning this clone itself: Here the gene names and germline are mouse. The read is 1 residue too short to cover the CDR3 end, so that end is filled in from the germline J gene. The chain has TRBV3 and TRBJ1-6; D unclear. TRBJ1-6 is an ORF, and what it does is uncertain. The germline V and J ends were trimmed by 5 bases and 0 bases, with 2 bases remaining between them. The CDR3 sequence is 13 residues long. The V gene's germline CDR1 is SNHLY and CDR2 FYNGKV (reference sequence). CDR3 region: CASSLSYNSPLYF. Partial CDR3 DNA: TGTGCCAGCAGCCTTTCCTATAATTCGCCCCTCTAC.

Comments on this clone: The gene names here belong to mouse. From the germline J gene comes the end of the CDR3, since the read stops 1 residue before it. The J gene is TRBJ1-2, the V gene TRBV26; 8 bases agree with TRBD1. Trimming took 0 bases from V and 4 from J; bases not matched to a gene: 4. Germline CDR1 reads KGHPV; CDR2 reads FQNQEV (reference sequence). CDR3 length: 15 amino acids. Incomplete CDR3 DNA: TGTGCCAGCAGTCTGTCGGCCAGGGGGCCCTCCGACTACACC. It codes for CASSLSARGPSDYT. The entire CDR3 reads CASSLSARGPSDYTF.

Note on this clone: These gene names are mouse names. The missing CDR3 end, 1 residue past where the read stops, is filled in from the germline J gene. V usage is TRBV13-3 and J usage is TRBJ2-2; D uncertain. Trimming shortened V by 5 bases and J by 0 bases, and 5 bases separated the two germline ends. This CDR3 comprises 13 residues. Germline CDR1 NNHDY, CDR2 SYVADS. CDR3 DNA, as far as it was read: TGTGCCAGCAGCCCCTCAAACACCGGGCAGCTCTAC. Its translation: CASSPSNTGQLY. The CDR3 reads in full as CASSPSNTGQLYF. Drawing the rest from reference TRBV13-3 and TRBJ2-2, the complete variable domain is EAAVTQSPRSKVAVTGGKVTLSCHQTNNHDYMYWYRQDTGHGLRLIHYSYVADSTEKGDIPDGYKASRPSQENFSLILELASLSQTAVYFCASSPSNTGQLYFGEGSKLTVL.

About this clone: Mouse gene names and germline throughout. The CDR3 end is not reached by the read, which stops 1 residue before it; the germline J gene fills it in. V and J are TRBV31 and TRBJ2-1, with TRBD1 as a possible D gene (6 bases). The germline CDR1 and CDR2 sequences are GKSSPN and SITVG. The CDR3 totals 14 residues. The V gene lost 0 bases and the J gene lost 3 bases, with 9 bases spanning the gap. The CDR3 bases that were read are TGTGCCTGGAGTCTAAAGGACAGCTATGCTGAGCAGTTC. Amino acids: CAWSLKDSYAEQF. The entire CDR3 protein reads CAWSLKDSYAEQFF.

A note on this clone: Each gene name is a mouse one. The sequenced fragment ends 1 residue before the CDR3 boundary, so the rest is inferred from the germline J gene. V and J are TRBV13-3 and TRBJ2-4, with D maybe TRBD2 (6 bases). Germline-derived CDR1 and CDR2 are NNHDY and SYVADS. V gave up 4 bases and J gave up 8 bases, with 14 bases separating them. This CDR3 has 13 residues. CDR3 residues: CASSTDWLSTLYF. The sequenced CDR3 bases are TGTGCCAGCAGTACCGACTGGCTTTCCACCTTGTAC.